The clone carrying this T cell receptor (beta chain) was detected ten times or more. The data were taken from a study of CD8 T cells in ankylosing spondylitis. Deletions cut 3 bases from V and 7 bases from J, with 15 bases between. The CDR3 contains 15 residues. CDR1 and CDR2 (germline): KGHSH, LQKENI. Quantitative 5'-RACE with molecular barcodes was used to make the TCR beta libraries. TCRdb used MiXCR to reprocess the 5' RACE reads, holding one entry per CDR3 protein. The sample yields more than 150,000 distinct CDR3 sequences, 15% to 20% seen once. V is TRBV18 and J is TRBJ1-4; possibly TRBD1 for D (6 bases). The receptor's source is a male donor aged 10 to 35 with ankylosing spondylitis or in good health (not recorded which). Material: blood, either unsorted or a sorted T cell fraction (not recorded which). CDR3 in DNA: TGTGCCAGCTCACCGGCCGGGGGGGGGCTTGAAAAACTGTTTTTT. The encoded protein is CASSPAGGGLEKLFF. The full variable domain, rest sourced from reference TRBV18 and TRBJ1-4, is NAGVMQNPRHLVRRRGQEARLRCSPMKGHSHVYWYRQLPEEGLKFMVYLQKENIIDESGMPKERFSAEFPKEGPSILRIQQVVRGDSAAYFCASSPAGGGLEKLFFGSGTQLSVL.